This T cell receptor beta chain appears in the sequencing data of a study of OX40 agonist ivuxolimab in advanced cancers. Sequencing used immunoSEQ multiplex PCR; TCRdb keeps in-frame clones, though not all of them. The sample carries about 70,000 clones, roughly 80% recorded once. This CDR3 contains 12 residues. Germline CDR1 is MNHNS and CDR2 is SASEGT. The V and J ends lost 8 bases and 6 bases respectively, with 14 bases between them. This TCR derives from an adult with an advanced solid tumor such as melanoma, head and neck, liver or kidney cancer. Material: CD4+ or CD8+ T cells sorted from blood, obtained in a trial of the OX40 agonist ivuxolimab. This chain uses TRBV6-1 with TRBJ2-7; TRBD1 is a possible D gene (5 bases). Here the CDR3 DNA reads TGTGCCAGCGAGTGGGGCTTGACCGAGCAGTACTTC. Amino acids: CASEWGLTEQYF.